These 16 T cell receptor beta chains were sequenced from one sample in a study of T cell repertoires in cytomegalovirus infection. In TCRdb, the reads were re-called with MiXCR into one record per CDR3 protein. This table has about 740,000 distinct CDR3 sequences, 35% to 45% appearing once. What was sequenced was PBMCs. These receptors were taken from a human donor in good health (CMV status not recorded). Some clones in this sample may be carry-over from other donors' samples.

The DNA for the CDR3 is TGTGCCAGCTCACCATCCCTCGGGGTAGGGGACTCTGGGGCCAACGTCCTGACTTTC. It is translated as CASSPSLGVGDSGANVLTF. The chain has TRBV18 and TRBJ2-6; D assignment may be TRBD1 or TRBD2 (5 bases each). Germline CDR1 KGHSH, CDR2 LQKENI. This CDR3 has 19 amino acids. Trimming took off 2 bases at V and 0 bases at J, with 17 bases between the two ends.

As regards this clonotype: The junction and the germline gene differ at one end; a read error may be behind it. V usage is TRBV7-2 and J usage is TRBJ1-2; possibly TRBD1 for D (5 bases). The CDR3 totals 13 residues. CDR1 and CDR2 from the germline V gene are SGHTA and FQGNSA. The CDR3 sequence: CASSLGWGPVISF. The CDR3 bases are TGTGCCAGCAGCTTAGGATGGGGACCTGTGATCTCCTTC.

This clonotype was counted many times. The chain carries TRBV7-8 and TRBJ1-3, with D possibly being TRBD1 (6 bases). Germline CDR1 and CDR2: SGHVS and FQNEAQ. This CDR3 is built from 15 residues. Trimming removed 2 bases at V and 2 bases at J, with 10 bases between. CDR3 region: CASSLTDRAGNTIYF. DNA for the CDR3: TGTGCCAGCAGCTTAACGGACAGAGCTGGAAACACCATATATTTT.

This clonotype appeared a few times. V is TRBV4-1 and J is TRBJ2-3; 9 nucleotides match TRBD2. Germline trimming cut 2 bases from V and 0 bases from J; bases unmatched to any gene: 6. The CDR3 sequence is 17 residues long. Per the germline V gene, CDR1 is MGHRA and CDR2 is YSYEKL. As DNA, the CDR3 is TGCGCCAGCAGCCAAAATGGACTAGCGACTAGCACAGATACGCAGTATTTT. As protein: CASSQNGLATSTDTQYF.

This clonotype has just a few counts. The chain is built from TRBV7-3 and TRBJ2-7; 8 bases fit TRBD2. The CDR3 covers 15 residues. V shed 5 bases, J shed 5 bases, and the junction held 11 bases outside the gene matches. Germline CDR1 and CDR2: SGHTA and FQGTGA. The CDR3 loop is CASSQGVAGFDEQYF. The DNA for the CDR3 is TGTGCCAGCAGCCAAGGCGTAGCGGGGTTCGACGAGCAGTACTTC.

This clonotype came up a few times. The chain employs TRBV27 and TRBJ1-2; no reliable D call. CDR3 length: 17 amino acids. CDR1 is MNHEY and CDR2 is SMNVEV in the germline V gene (reference sequence). Deletions cut 3 bases from V and 1 base from J, with 18 bases between. CDR3 region: CASSFRKKPTNNYGYTF. The CDR3 bases are TGTGCCAGCAGTTTCCGAAAAAAACCGACGAATAACTATGGCTACACCTTC.

This clonotype was counted between two and nine times. This chain links TRBV7-9 with TRBJ2-6, with a weak D call TRBD1 (6 bases). The CDR3 spans 19 residues. The germline V gene has CDR1 SEHNR and CDR2 FQNEAQ (reference sequence). Trimming removed 5 bases at V and 0 bases at J, with 20 bases between. This CDR3 reads CASSEQQPRGSSGANVLTF. DNA of the CDR3: TGTGCCAGCAGCGAACAACAACCCAGGGGATCCTCTGGGGCCAACGTCCTGACTTTC.

This chain connects TRBV28 to TRBJ2-7, with a tentative D call TRBD1 (8 bases). Germline assignment: CDR1 MDHEN and CDR2 SYDVKM. V gave up 4 bases and J gave up 5 bases, with 21 bases separating them. This CDR3 contains 16 residues. The CDR3 coding sequence is TGTGCCAGCAGTTCCCCAGGGGGCGGGAGAATCCACGAGCAGTACTTC. Residues: CASSSPGGGRIHEQYF.

The CDR3 spells CASSFVRVAPSEQYF. In DNA, the CDR3 is TGTGCCAGCAGTTTCGTCAGGGTCGCACCTTCCGAGCAGTACTTC. J is TRBJ2-7 and V is TRBV12-3 or TRBV12-4; weak D call: TRBD1 (5 bases). The CDR3 extends over 15 amino acids. Trimming took off 3 bases at V and 6 bases at J, with 18 bases between the two ends.

This clonotype was detected only a few times. The chain recombines TRBV7-4 with TRBJ1-4; D gene ambiguous. Germline CDR1 SGHVT, CDR2 SQSDAQ. The CDR3 consists of 16 residues. V lost 1 base and J 0 bases, leaving 9 bases between the germline ends. The CDR3 loop is CASSLGDDPTNEKLFF. The CDR3 DNA reads TGTGCCAGCAGCTTAGGCGACGATCCAACTAATGAAAAACTGTTTTTT.

The chain employs TRBV28 and TRBJ1-4; no firm D call. CDR1 is MDHEN and CDR2 is SYDVKM in the germline V gene. The CDR3 has 13 amino acids. V lost 7 bases to trimming and J lost 4 bases, with 10 bases between them. Here the CDR3 reads CASKEGGNEKLFF. The CDR3 bases are TGTGCCAGCAAGGAAGGTGGTAATGAAAAACTGTTTTTT.

In regard to this clonotype: A much larger clone differs by one base, so this may be a read error. The rearrangement uses TRBV7-2 and TRBJ2-3, with 8 bases aligning to TRBD2. Germline CDR1 and CDR2: SGHTA and FQGNSA. Losses at the gene ends were 8 bases for V and 4 bases for J; bases not matched to a gene: 14. This CDR3 comprises 16 residues. CDR3 coding DNA: TGTGCCAGCCTGACGGAGAGCGGGAGTACCGCAGATACGCAGTATTTT. Protein: CASLTESGSTADTQYF.

The V gene is TRBV10-3, the J gene TRBJ1-4; D may be TRBD1 (6 bases). The CDR3 totals 15 residues. V gave up 3 bases and J gave up 3 bases, with 11 bases separating them. CDR1 is ENHRY and CDR2 is SYGVKD in the germline V gene. The CDR3 nucleotides are TGTGCCATCAGTGAAGGACAGAAATCTAATGAAAAACTGTTTTTT. Translation: CAISEGQKSNEKLFF.

In this sample, this clonotype turned up a few times. The chain employs TRBV29-1 and TRBJ1-1; 9 nucleotides match TRBD1. CDR1 and CDR2 (germline): SQVTM, ANQGSEA. The CDR3 loop spans 13 amino acids. V gave up 7 bases and J gave up 0 bases; unmatched junction bases: 3. CDR3 coding DNA: TGCAGCGGGGGACAGGGTATGAACACTGAAGCTTTCTTT. Protein: CSGGQGMNTEAFF.

This clonotype was detected only a few times. The chain recombines TRBV4-1 with TRBJ1-5, with unresolved D. V dropped 4 bases and J dropped 7 bases, with 14 bases sitting between them. The CDR3 is made up of 14 amino acids. Germline CDR1 MGHRA, CDR2 YSYEKL. CDR3 residues: CASSPRLGGQPQHF. The DNA for the CDR3 is TGCGCCAGCAGCCCCCGGCTGGGTGGCCAGCCCCAGCATTTT.

The CDR3 DNA sequence: TGCAGCGTCGCCCCCCGGGACAGAAGCACAGATACGCAGTATTTT. Its translation is CSVAPRDRSTDTQYF. The rearrangement joins TRBV29-1 to TRBJ2-3; 7 positions agree with TRBD1. After removal of 6 bases from V and 0 bases from J, the junction contained 9 bases not matched to a gene. The CDR3 consists of 15 residues. Germline V gene data show CDR1 as SQVTM and CDR2 as ANQGSEA.